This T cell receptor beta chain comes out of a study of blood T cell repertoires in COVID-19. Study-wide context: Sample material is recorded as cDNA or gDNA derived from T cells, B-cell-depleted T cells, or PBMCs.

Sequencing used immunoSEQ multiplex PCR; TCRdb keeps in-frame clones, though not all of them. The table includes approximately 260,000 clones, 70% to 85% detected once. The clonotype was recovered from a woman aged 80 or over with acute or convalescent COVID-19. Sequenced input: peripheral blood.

This CDR3 is CASTGTDTIYF. CDR3 nucleotide sequence: TGTGCCAGCACAGGTACAGACACCATATATTTT. The chain combines TRBV2 with TRBJ1-3; D uncertain. Between the trimmed V and J ends, which lost 7 bases and 8 bases, there was a span of 9 bases. The CDR3 has 11 residues. Germline CDR1 reads SNHLY; CDR2 reads FYNNEI.